Below are 7 T cell receptor beta chains sequenced from a single sample in a study of cytomegalovirus exposure and HLA in healthy donors. The PCR ran on 60 Vbeta and 13 Jbeta primers. Measured with immunoSEQ multiplex PCR; TCRdb has only the in-frame clones, and not every one. The sample has 90,000 to 95,000 clones; more than 75% are singletons. The sequenced sample was PBMCs. These receptors came from a man between 18 and 29 years old in good health and CMV-seronegative.

The J gene is TRBJ1-5, the V gene TRBV2; TRBD1 might be the D (5 bases). Trimming took off 2 bases at V and 0 bases at J, with 17 bases between the two ends. The germline V gene encodes CDR1 SNHLY and CDR2 FYNNEI. The CDR3 covers 18 residues. CDR3: CASSEKSDSRYSNQPQHF. In DNA form, the CDR3 reads TGTGCCAGCAGTGAAAAGTCTGACAGCCGTTATAGCAATCAGCCCCAGCATTTT.

This clone was found a few times. V is TRBV5-1 and J is TRBJ2-2; D gene uncertain. This CDR3 contains 15 residues. Germline V gene lookup returns CDR1 SGHRS and CDR2 YFSETQ. V lost 0 bases to trimming and J lost 0 bases, with 6 bases between them. CDR3: CASSLGATNTGELFF. The DNA for the CDR3 is TGCGCCAGCAGCTTGGGGGCAACGAACACCGGGGAGCTGTTTTTT.

The chain links TRBV9 to TRBJ1-1; possibly TRBD1 for D (6 bases). The CDR3 runs to 17 residues. Looked up from germline, CDR1 is SGDLS and CDR2 is YYNGEE. Trimming took off 4 bases at V and 1 base at J, with 20 bases between the two ends. The CDR3 loop is CASSPEGEGGWNTEAFF. For the CDR3, the DNA is TGTGCCAGCAGCCCCGAGGGGGAGGGGGGGTGGAACACTGAAGCTTTCTTT.

The gene calls are TRBV11-2 and TRBJ2-3, with D maybe TRBD1 (6 bases). The ends were cut back, 2 bases at V and 2 bases at J, with 11 bases in the middle. Germline CDR1 SGHAT, CDR2 FQNNGV. The CDR3 loop spans 15 amino acids. The CDR3, as DNA: TGTGCCAGCAGCTTATGGCAGGGGTACACAGATACGCAGTATTTT. Its translation is CASSLWQGYTDTQYF. The entire variable domain, with the rest obtained from reference TRBV11-2 and TRBJ2-3, is as follows: EAGVAQSPRYKIIEKRQSVAFWCNPISGHATLYWYQQILGQGPKLLIQFQNNGVVDDSQLPKDRFSAERLKGVDSTLKIQPAKLEDSAVYLCASSLWQGYTDTQYFGPGTRLTVL.

The V call is TRBV18, the J call TRBJ2-5; 7 nucleotides agree with TRBD1. The CDR3 runs 15 residues. The V and J ends lost 4 bases and 3 bases, in that order; junction bases with no gene match: 8. In germline, CDR1 is KGHSH, CDR2 LQKENI. The CDR3 loop is CASSQTGTEEETQYF. The DNA for the CDR3 is TGTGCCAGCTCACAGACCGGGACAGAAGAAGAGACCCAGTACTTC. The whole variable domain, filled in from reference TRBV18 and TRBJ2-5, reads NAGVMQNPRHLVRRRGQEARLRCSPMKGHSHVYWYRQLPEEGLKFMVYLQKENIIDESGMPKERFSAEFPKEGPSILRIQQVVRGDSAAYFCASSQTGTEEETQYFGPGTRLLVL.

With regard to this clone: Its ends do not fully match the called genes, so a read error is possible. This chain joins TRBV7-9 and TRBJ1-1, with TRBD1 as a possible D gene (5 bases). The CDR3 sequence is 15 residues long. The germline CDR1 and CDR2 sequences are SEHNR and FQNEAQ (reference sequence). The CDR3 DNA sequence: TGTTCCAGCAGCTTAAATGGCGGGGGATTCGTTGAAGCTTTCTTT. Translating it yields CSSSLNGGGFVEAFF.

This clone was seen only once. J is TRBJ2-1 and V is TRBV4-1; TRBD2 agrees at 13 bases. This CDR3 contains 20 residues. Per the germline V gene, CDR1 is MGHRA and CDR2 is YSYEKL. V was pared by 3 bases and J by 3 bases, with 14 bases of the junction left unmatched. CDR3 sequence: CASSHPSRTSGGVNYNEQFF. The CDR3 region has the DNA TGCGCCAGCAGCCATCCGAGCCGGACTAGCGGGGGTGTGAACTACAATGAGCAGTTCTTC.